The 6 T cell receptor beta chains listed next were all sequenced from one sample in a study of siplizumab effects on memory and regulatory T cells. Using immunoSEQ multiplex PCR, the repertoire was profiled, and TCRdb retains in-frame clones only, with some absent. Among 85,000 to 95,000 clones listed, 94% were seen once. The source material was non-Treg CD4+ T cells sorted from blood. These receptors all stem from a human donor in good health.

The J gene is TRBJ2-1, the V gene TRBV15, with TRBD2 identical over 11 bases. Losses at the gene ends were 3 bases for V and 4 bases for J; bases not matched to a gene: 5. This CDR3 has 16 amino acids. Germline values: CDR1 LNHNV, CDR2 YYDKDF (reference sequence). As DNA, the CDR3 is TGTGCCACCAGCAGGGGACTAGCGGCGAATTACAATGAGCAGTTCTTC. Its protein product is CATSRGLAANYNEQFF.

This clone was observed a single time. The chain joins TRBV7-8 to TRBJ2-7, with D unclear. Germline loops: CDR1 SGHVS, CDR2 FQNEAQ. Trimming shortened V by 2 bases and J by 4 bases, and 12 bases separated the two germline ends. The CDR3 loop spans 14 amino acids. The CDR3 is CASSLTTAVYEQYF. The DNA for the CDR3 is TGTGCCAGCAGCTTAACTACTGCGGTGTACGAGCAGTACTTC. Supplemented by reference TRBV7-8 and TRBJ2-7, the full variable domain reads GAGVSQSPRYKVAKRGQDVALRCDPISGHVSLFWYQQALGQGPEFLTYFQNEAQLDKSGLPSDRFFAERPEGSVSTLKIQRTQQEDSAVYLCASSLTTAVYEQYFGPGTRLTVT.

The rearrangement links TRBV19 to TRBJ1-2; D is unclear. Between the trimmed V and J ends, which lost 6 bases and 2 bases, there was a span of 13 bases. Per the germline V gene, CDR1 is LNHDA and CDR2 is SQIVND (reference sequence). The CDR3 is 14 residues long. This chain's CDR3 is CASRPTIRNYGYTF. Here the CDR3 DNA reads TGTGCCAGTAGACCTACGATAAGGAACTATGGCTACACCTTC.

The rearrangement uses TRBV7-9 and TRBJ1-1; a possible D gene is TRBD1 (5 bases). Per germline, CDR1 SEHNR and CDR2 FQNEAQ (reference sequence). The CDR3 contains 15 residues. V was pared by 1 base and J by 2 bases, with 11 bases between. Written as DNA, the CDR3 is TGTGCCAGCAGCTTAGACGGGACGCGCAACACTGAAGCTTTCTTT. Translating it yields CASSLDGTRNTEAFF.

The chain uses TRBV7-3 and TRBJ2-6, with D perhaps assigned TRBD1 or TRBD2 (5 bases each). V dropped 4 bases and J dropped 1 base, with 14 bases sitting between them. Germline lookup yields CDR1 SGHTA and CDR2 FQGTGA. This CDR3 has 17 amino acids. The CDR3: CASSSGGTSSGANVLTF. In DNA form, the CDR3 reads TGTGCCAGCAGCTCCGGTGGGACCTCTTCTGGGGCCAACGTCCTGACTTTC. Drawing the rest from reference TRBV7-3 and TRBJ2-6, the complete variable domain is GAGVSQTPSNKVTEKGKYVELRCDPISGHTALYWYRQSLGQGPEFLIYFQGTGAADDSGLPNDRFFAVRPEGSVSTLKIQRTERGDSAVYLCASSSGGTSSGANVLTFGAGSRLTVL.

The chain has TRBV5-1 and TRBJ2-3; 7 bases align to TRBD2. The CDR3 runs to 14 residues. Losses at the gene ends were 4 bases for V and 3 bases for J; bases not matched to a gene: 5. CDR1 SGHRS and CDR2 YFSETQ come from the germline V gene. The CDR3 DNA is TGCGCCAGCAGCCCAGAAGCGGGAACAGATACGCAGTATTTT. Protein: CASSPEAGTDTQYF.